The present entry profiles one TCR beta chain with its context. HTBI primers from iRepertoire and Arm-PCR of CDR3 regions yielded the TCR beta libraries. MiXCR was run by TCRdb on the multiplex PCR reads, yielding one entry per CDR3 protein. This sample yields almost 350,000 distinct CDR3 sequences, of which about 18% are seen a single time; less than 35% belongs to the top ten. Trimming removed 6 bases at V and 4 bases at J, with 15 bases between. Germline loops: CDR1 MNHEY, CDR2 SVGEGT. CDR3 length: 14 residues. The sample's time point: persistent/refractory GD, antithyroid drugs over 5 years with positive TRAb. PBMC RNA was the source of the TCR library. These data are taken from a study of regulatory T cells in long-lasting Graves disease.

The receptor was isolated from a female donor with Graves disease. The chain joins TRBV6-2 or TRBV6-3 to TRBJ1-2; D might be TRBD1 (5 bases). The material sequenced was peripheral blood mononuclear cells (PBMCs), taken when the disease was refractory, from a patient treated with antithyroid drugs. The CDR3: CASSPGGFRYGYTF. DNA for the CDR3: TGTGCCAGCAGCCCGGGGGGGTTCCGCTATGGCTACACCTTC.